A single sample is the source of the 15 T cell receptor beta chains below, sequenced in a study of beta chain features in type 1 diabetes. Expressed TCRB transcripts were sequenced after all isolated RNA was converted to cDNA. Data came from immunoSEQ multiplex PCR; TCRdb stores just in-frame clones and leaves some out. The sample carries about 360,000 clones, about 12% recorded once. The specimen sequenced was naive CD4+ T cells from blood. The receptors shown here come from a young man in good health.

V and J are TRBV28 and TRBJ2-1; D gene unclear. The germline V gene has CDR1 MDHEN and CDR2 SYDVKM. The CDR3 sequence is 15 residues long. V was pared by 2 bases and J by 5 bases, with 13 bases between. The DNA for the CDR3 is TGTGCCAGCAGTTTAGGCAGGCTTACAAACAATGAGCAGTTCTTC. It codes for CASSLGRLTNNEQFF.

This clone turned up a few times. This chain uses TRBV30 with TRBJ2-1; TRBD2 agrees at 13 bases. The CDR3 has 15 residues. Germline trimming cut 3 bases from V and 5 bases from J; bases unmatched to any gene: 4. Germline CDR1 is GTSNPN and CDR2 is SVGIG (reference sequence). CDR3 region: CAWSPGLAGDNEQFF. As DNA, the CDR3 is TGTGCCTGGAGCCCCGGACTAGCGGGAGACAATGAGCAGTTCTTC.

This clone showed up just a few times. V and J are TRBV5-6 and TRBJ2-2, with D uncertain. V was clipped by 0 bases and J by 9 bases, with 6 bases between them. This CDR3 contains 12 residues. Germline V lookup: CDR1 SGHDT, CDR2 YYEEEE. The CDR3 reads CASSLAPRELFF. In DNA form, the CDR3 reads TGTGCCAGCAGCTTGGCCCCTCGGGAGCTGTTTTTT. The variable domain in full, with the rest retrieved from reference TRBV5-6 and TRBJ2-2, is DAGVTQSPTHLIKTRGQQVTLRCSPKSGHDTVSWYQQALGQGPQFIFQYYEEEERQRGNFPDRFSGHQFPNYSSELNVNALLLGDSALYLCASSLAPRELFFGEGSRLTVL.

This clone was seen more than once but under ten times. The J gene is TRBJ1-2, the V gene TRBV10-3; 11 bases are a match to TRBD1. Germline CDR1 is ENHRY and CDR2 is SYGVKD. The CDR3 extends over 15 amino acids. The V segment lost 4 bases and the J segment 4 bases; nucleotides outside the gene matches: 5. The CDR3 protein is CAISGTGGAGYGYTF. DNA of the CDR3: TGTGCCATCAGTGGGACAGGGGGCGCAGGCTATGGCTACACCTTC.

This clone was detected many times. The CDR3 DNA reads as TGTGCCAGCAGCTTCGGGATGGACAGTAACTATGGCTACACCTTC. Translating gives CASSFGMDSNYGYTF. The V gene is TRBV7-2, the J gene TRBJ1-2; a weak D match, TRBD1 (6 bases). The CDR3 extends over 15 amino acids. The germline V gene encodes CDR1 SGHTA and CDR2 FQGNSA. V was pared by 3 bases and J by 1 base, with 12 bases between.

This clone was recorded a few times. This chain links TRBV7-2 with TRBJ2-7; D gene ambiguous. The germline V gene encodes CDR1 SGHTA and CDR2 FQGNSA. The CDR3 sequence is 15 residues long. V was shortened by 5 bases and J by 0 bases, with 14 bases between the two germline ends. Here the CDR3 DNA reads TGTGCCAGCAGCCGTGAACCAGGAAGCTCCTACGAGCAGTACTTC. It specifies CASSREPGSSYEQYF. The whole variable domain, remainder taken from reference TRBV7-2 and TRBJ2-7, is GAGVSQSPSNKVTEKGKDVELRCDPISGHTALYWYRQSLGQGLEFLIYFQGNSAPDKSGLPSDRFSAERTGGSVSTLTIQRTQQEDSAVYLCASSREPGSSYEQYFGPGTRLTVT.

This clone was counted between two and nine times. The chain couples TRBV15 to TRBJ1-4, with TRBD1 as a possible D gene (6 bases). Germline loops: CDR1 LNHNV, CDR2 YYDKDF (reference sequence). The V gene lost 3 bases and the J gene lost 11 bases, with 19 bases spanning the gap. CDR3 length: 15 residues. CDR3 protein: CATSRDPGQRHKLFF. DNA of the CDR3: TGTGCCACCAGCAGGGATCCGGGACAAAGGCACAAACTGTTTTTT.

The V and J genes are TRBV2 and TRBJ2-7; 7 bases match TRBD1. V gave up 6 bases and J gave up 8 bases; unmatched junction bases: 7. CDR3 length: 12 amino acids. The germline V gene has CDR1 SNHLY and CDR2 FYNNEI. The CDR3 here is CASRNDRAKQYF. The CDR3 coding sequence is TGTGCCAGCAGGAACGACAGGGCGAAGCAGTACTTC.

The chain couples TRBV5-1 to TRBJ2-5, with D possibly matching TRBD2 (5 bases). Germline V gives CDR1 SGHRS, CDR2 YFSETQ. The CDR3 runs to 15 residues. Deletions cut 0 bases from V and 3 bases from J, with 12 bases between. This CDR3 reads CASSLGSVREETQYF. Written as DNA, the CDR3 is TGCGCCAGCAGCTTGGGGTCGGTGCGGGAAGAGACCCAGTACTTC.

The chain recombines TRBV7-3 with TRBJ2-1; D might be TRBD2 (5 bases). The V and J ends lost 3 bases and 7 bases respectively, with 10 bases between them. CDR1 is SGHTA, CDR2 FQGTGA, per germline. This CDR3 is 13 amino acids long. The CDR3 loop reads CASSFGLANEQFF. CDR3 DNA: TGTGCCAGCAGCTTTGGGCTAGCAAATGAGCAGTTCTTC.

V and J are TRBV7-9 and TRBJ1-2; D may be TRBD1 (5 bases). This CDR3 contains 13 residues. V was pared by 5 bases and J by 4 bases, with 11 bases between. Germline V gives CDR1 SEHNR, CDR2 FQNEAQ (reference sequence). CDR3 sequence: CASSPQGLYGYTF. CDR3 bases: TGTGCCAGCAGCCCCCAGGGTCTCTATGGCTACACCTTC.

The chain has TRBV5-1 and TRBJ2-7, with D tentatively TRBD1 (6 bases). Per germline, CDR1 SGHRS and CDR2 YFSETQ. CDR3 length equals 15 residues. The V end was cut by 0 bases, the J end by 6 bases, with 16 bases between. CDR3 nucleotides: TGCGCCAGCAGCTTGGGCCCTGCAGGGGCTGGCGAGCAGTACTTC. Translating it yields CASSLGPAGAGEQYF.

The table lists this clone with a few counts. The chain has TRBV7-2 and TRBJ1-2, with 8 positions matching TRBD1. V lost 1 base and J lost 0; bases outside the gene matches: 4. Germline V CDR1 and CDR2: SGHTA, FQGNSA. The CDR3 has 16 residues. CDR3 in amino acids: CASSLGGQAANYGYTF. As DNA, the CDR3 is TGTGCCAGCAGCTTAGGGGGACAGGCGGCTAACTATGGCTACACCTTC.

This clone was observed a few times. V usage is TRBV7-8 and J usage is TRBJ2-7; 10 positions match TRBD2. Germline V lookup: CDR1 SGHVS, CDR2 FQNEAQ. Unmatched junction bases numbered 5, after V lost 1 base and J lost 2 bases. The CDR3 is 16 residues long. CDR3 in amino acids: CASSLDGTSVAYEQYF. The CDR3 DNA reads as TGTGCCAGCAGCTTAGACGGGACTAGCGTTGCCTACGAGCAGTACTTC.

The chain uses TRBV6-6 and TRBJ2-7, with 7 positions matching TRBD1. The CDR3 covers 14 residues. Germline assignment: CDR1 MNHNY and CDR2 SVGAGI (reference sequence). J gave up 4 bases and V 0 bases, and 3 bases lay outside the gene matches. This CDR3 reads CASSYSQGWYEQYF. DNA of the CDR3: TGTGCCAGCAGTTACTCACAGGGGTGGTACGAGCAGTACTTC.